This entry lists 3 T cell receptor beta chains sequenced from one sample in a study of cytomegalovirus exposure and HLA in healthy donors listed by TCRdb under 2017. Library generation was performed with the immunoSEQ multiplex PCR assay. A mixture of 60 forward primers for TCR Vbeta segments and 13 reverse primers for TCR Jbeta segments was used in the multiplex PCR. The table comes from immuneACCESS by way of TCRdb, which keeps in-frame sequences with V and J called. Part of the clones is missing from these tables; in studies checked, under half for an unresolved V gene and the rest for unknown reasons. The sample yields 95,000 to 100,000 clones; 60% to 80% were counted once. Approximately 8% of the sample is in the top ten clones. Sequencing used PBMCs. These receptors were collected from a female donor in good health and CMV-seronegative.

This clone was seen a handful of times. The chain links TRBV4-1 to TRBJ2-2; D unresolved. Germline V lookup: CDR1 MGHRA, CDR2 YSYEKL. The CDR3 loop spans 16 amino acids. V lost 1 base to trimming and J lost 4 bases, with 13 bases between them. As DNA, the CDR3 is TGCGCCAGCAGCCAAGCCAACATAATAAGCACCGGGGAGCTGTTTTTT. It specifies CASSQANIISTGELFF.

V usage is TRBV7-8 and J usage is TRBJ1-5; TRBD1 is a possible D gene (5 bases). Between the trimmed V and J ends, which lost 2 bases and 1 base, there was a span of 15 bases. CDR1 and CDR2 (germline): SGHVS, FQNEAQ. The CDR3 has 17 amino acids. The CDR3 DNA reads TGTGCCAGCAGCTTAAAAGTCTTGGACATAAGCAATCAGCCCCAGCATTTT. Its protein is CASSLKVLDISNQPQHF.

In DNA form, the CDR3 reads TGTGCCAGCAGCTTAGTGATTGGACAGGGGGATGGCTACACCTTC. Translated, it gives CASSLVIGQGDGYTF. The chain is built from TRBV7-2 and TRBJ1-2; 10 positions match TRBD1. V gave up 1 base and J gave up 6 bases; unmatched junction bases: 5. The CDR3 is 15 residues long. Germline V lookup: CDR1 SGHTA, CDR2 FQGNSA.